This T cell receptor (beta chain) was documented in a study of CD8 T cells in ankylosing spondylitis. The CDR3 is made up of 16 amino acids. V was shortened by 3 bases and J by 2 bases, with 11 bases between the two germline ends. CDR1 and CDR2 (germline): SGHTA, FQGNSA. TCRdb itself ran the 5' RACE reads through MiXCR, one entry per CDR3 protein. The table lists around 120,000 distinct CDR3 sequences, approximately 25% of them singletons, with around 12% in the top ten. Study-wide points: Reportedly, disease-linked clones are significantly enriched in ankylosing spondylitis patients' matched synovial fluid.

This clonotype came up a few times. The target antigen is unknown. This chain joins TRBV7-2 and TRBJ2-6; tentatively, D is TRBD1 or TRBD2 (5 bases each). What was sequenced was synovial fluid, either unsorted or a sorted T cell fraction (not recorded which). This clonotype was sampled from a male donor with ankylosing spondylitis. The CDR3 region is CASSLAVGAGANVLTF. CDR3 DNA: TGTGCCAGCAGCTTGGCGGTGGGGGCTGGGGCCAACGTCCTGACTTTC.